The source of this T cell receptor beta chain is a study of blood T cell repertoires in COVID-19. At the level of the study: Samples came from the United States, Italy and Spain, spanning acute and convalescent COVID-19.

The study assigned cohorts using participant-reported clinical history. Before being deemed recovered, Cohort 3 donors had two negative PCRs, clearance, or symptom resolution. Per the original data handling: How many nucleated cells were present was estimated from reference gene primer amplification. Produced via immunoSEQ multiplex PCR; TCRdb's table is partial and in-frame only. The V and J calls and clone size are taken from that table; D and trimming were inferred from the DNA. The sample has more than 400,000 clones, about 90% seen once. Germline V gene sequence: CDR1 SGHNT, CDR2 YENEEA. Between the trimmed V and J ends, which lost 0 bases and 6 bases, there was a span of 20 bases. This CDR3 contains 17 residues.

Sequencing input: PBMCs or T cells enriched from blood (not recorded which). This sequence was found in a man aged 18 to 29 who had recovered from COVID-19. V usage is TRBV11-3 and J usage is TRBJ1-2, with a weak D call TRBD1 (5 bases). As DNA, the CDR3 is TGTGCCAGCAGCTTAGAAGGCCTGGGCAGGGAAATTCATGGCTACACCTTC. Its protein product is CASSLEGLGREIHGYTF.